This entry features one T cell receptor (beta chain) sequence. The data derive from a study of blood T cell repertoires in COVID-19. Across the study: Samples representing acute and convalescent COVID-19 were sourced from the United States, Italy and Spain.

The CDR3 totals 15 residues. CDR1 and CDR2 (germline): SGHTA, FQGNSA. Trimming cost V 6 bases and J 0 bases, with 15 bases left between them. As processed by the authors: For nucleated cells, counts were estimated from reference gene primer amplification. Sequencing used immunoSEQ multiplex PCR; TCRdb keeps in-frame clones, though not all of them. V, J and clone size derive from that table, while D and trimming were established from the DNA sequence. The sample has about 97,000 clones; around 87% are singletons. This chain uses TRBV7-2 with TRBJ2-7, with D possibly matching TRBD2 (6 bases). Material for sequencing was peripheral blood. The TCR comes from a human donor in a cohort sampled during active COVID-19. CDR3 protein: CASRSRTTNSYEQYF. The CDR3 bases are TGTGCCAGCAGATCCAGGACTACTAACTCCTACGAGCAGTACTTC.